The 13 T cell receptor beta chains presented below share a single source sample, sequenced in a study of T cells in Graves' hyperthyroidism and ophthalmopathy. Amplified TCR beta CDR3 regions derived from RNA transcripts. A first-round RT-PCR of the TCR CDR3 used the HTBI primer set. MiXCR was run by TCRdb on the multiplex PCR reads, yielding one entry per CDR3 protein. The table shows about 400,000 distinct CDR3 sequences, with approximately 14% occurring only once. Sequencing was performed on blood. All receptors derive from a woman aged 55 to 70 with Graves' ophthalmopathy.

This chain uses TRBV19 with TRBJ2-2; 8 positions match TRBD2. The CDR3 has 15 amino acids. V gave up 7 bases and J gave up 5 bases; unmatched junction bases: 9. Germline-derived CDR1 and CDR2 are LNHDA and SQIVND (reference sequence). CDR3 in amino acids: CASTRRGGLTGELFF. DNA of the CDR3: TGTGCCAGTACCAGACGGGGGGGCCTTACCGGGGAGCTGTTTTTT.

Ten or more counts support this clonotype. The chain couples TRBV27 to TRBJ2-7, with D possibly called TRBD1 or TRBD2 (5 bases each). The CDR3 sequence is 14 residues long. Germline CDR1 reads MNHEY; CDR2 reads SMNVEV (reference sequence). With 6 bases removed from V and 5 bases from J, the gap between germline ends came to 17 bases. This CDR3 is CASRLRGSLDEQYF. CDR3 sequence (DNA): TGTGCCAGCAGATTGAGGGGCTCGCTGGACGAGCAGTACTTC.

A few counts support this clonotype. The chain combines TRBV5-1 with TRBJ2-7, with TRBD1 as a possible D gene (5 bases). V was cut by 0 bases and J by 5 bases, with 9 bases left in between. CDR1 is SGHRS, CDR2 YFSETQ, per germline. This CDR3 is built from 13 residues. The CDR3 spells CASSLAKGNEQYF. DNA for the CDR3: TGCGCCAGCAGCTTGGCGAAGGGGAACGAGCAGTACTTC.

In its sample, this clonotype was seen many times. The genes are TRBV3-1 and TRBJ2-2; TRBD2 matches 9 bases. CDR1 is LGHDT and CDR2 is YNNKEL in the germline V gene (reference sequence). The junction had 4 bases not matched to a gene; V was cut back by 1 base and J by 4 bases. The CDR3 covers 16 residues. In DNA, the CDR3 is TGTGCCAGCAGCCAAGTCTCTAGCGGGGTCACCGGGGAGCTGTTTTTT. It is translated as CASSQVSSGVTGELFF.

This clonotype has ten or more counts. The V call is TRBV6-2 or TRBV6-3, the J call TRBJ2-5; no clear D gene. Trimming pared 5 bases from V and 1 base from J, leaving 14 bases between. The CDR3 spans 15 residues. Germline V lookup: CDR1 MNHEY, CDR2 SVGEGT. The CDR3: CASSPSAQPQETQYF. As DNA, the CDR3 is TGTGCCAGCAGTCCTTCGGCTCAACCCCAAGAGACCCAGTACTTC.

This clonotype was seen a handful of times. This chain uses TRBV3-1 with TRBJ2-2, with D unresolved. This CDR3 spans 14 amino acids. V was pared by 3 bases and J by 7 bases, with 12 bases between. From germline, CDR1 is LGHDT and CDR2 YNNKEL (reference sequence). CDR3 DNA: TGTGCCAGCAGCCAGGCCCGTTACGGCGGGGAGCTGTTTTTT. It encodes CASSQARYGGELFF. The variable domain in full, completed from reference TRBV3-1 and TRBJ2-2, reads DTAVSQTPKYLVTQMGNDKSIKCEQNLGHDTMYWYKQDSKKFLKIMFSYNNKELIINETVPNRFSPKSPDKAHLNLHINSLELGDSAVYFCASSQARYGGELFFGEGSRLTVL.

There are many counts of this clonotype. The V gene is TRBV29-1, the J gene TRBJ2-7; 9 bases fit TRBD1. The CDR3 has 11 residues. With V trimmed by 6 bases and J by 6 bases, 3 bases remained unmatched. Looked up from germline, CDR1 is SQVTM and CDR2 is ANQGSEA. CDR3 loop: CSVGQGTEQYF. DNA for the CDR3: TGCAGCGTCGGACAGGGGACCGAGCAGTACTTC.

At least ten counts were recorded for this clonotype. V usage is TRBV28 and J usage is TRBJ2-5; 11 bases are a match to TRBD2. The CDR3 has 18 residues. CDR1 and CDR2 from the germline V gene are MDHEN and SYDVKM. Trimming at V came to 5 bases and at J to 5 bases, leaving 16 bases not matched to a gene. The CDR3 bases are TGTGCCAGCAGTCCCGGTGCCCTAGCGGGAGGCACGGGGGAGACCCAGTACTTC. It yields the protein CASSPGALAGGTGETQYF.

This clonotype was recorded at least ten times. CDR3 protein: CSATPLGSNQPQHF. The CDR3 bases are TGCAGTGCTACCCCCCTTGGGAGCAATCAGCCCCAGCATTTT. This chain connects TRBV20-1 to TRBJ1-5; D is uncertain. Trimming left V 4 bases short and J 1 base short, with 11 bases between. The CDR3 covers 14 residues. Per germline, CDR1 DFQATT and CDR2 SNEGSKA (reference sequence).

Regarding this clonotype: A much more abundant neighbour one base away suggests this may be a read error. The rearrangement joins TRBV27 to TRBJ2-5; the match to TRBD1 covers 10 bases. V dropped 6 bases and J dropped 3; count of bases not matched to a gene: 4. The CDR3 is 14 amino acids. The germline gives CDR1 MNHEY, CDR2 SMNVEV (reference sequence). Here the CDR3 DNA reads TGTGCCAGCAGATCCGGGACAGGGGAAGAGACCCAGTACTTC. Translation gives CASRSGTGEETQYF.

The sample holds many counts of this clonotype. The chain couples TRBV6-1 to TRBJ2-1, with TRBD2 matching 7 bases. Trimming at V came to 5 bases and at J to 2 bases, leaving 9 bases not matched to a gene. The CDR3 contains 16 residues. CDR1 and CDR2 (germline): MNHNS, SASEGT. The CDR3: CASSYSREGPYNEQFF. CDR3 bases: TGTGCCAGCAGTTACTCAAGGGAGGGCCCCTACAATGAGCAGTTCTTC.

In its sample, this clonotype was seen many times. The J gene is TRBJ2-5, the V gene TRBV20-1; 7 positions match TRBD2. The J segment lost 2 bases and the V segment lost 5 bases, leaving 5 bases of the junction unmatched. Germline values: CDR1 DFQATT, CDR2 SNEGSKA (reference sequence). CDR3 length: 13 amino acids. The CDR3 DNA is TGCAGTGCTCTCGGGCGGGGGCAAGAGACCCAGTACTTC. Translation gives CSALGRGQETQYF.

Regarding this clonotype: One end of the junction is discordant with germline, which a read error may explain. V usage is TRBV6-5 and J usage is TRBJ1-3; D perhaps matches TRBD1 (5 bases). CDR1 MNHEY and CDR2 SVGAGI come from the germline V gene. The CDR3 runs 14 residues. The chain's CDR3 is CASSRDSSGNTVYF. CDR3 sequence (DNA): TGTGCCAGCAGCCGCGACAGCTCTGGAAACACCGTATATTTT.